The 17 T cell receptor beta chains below all came from one sample that was sequenced in a study of shared clonotypes between healthy human individuals. The data were produced by immunoSEQ multiplex PCR, yet TCRdb's version contains in-frame clones alone and is incomplete. This sample has millions of clones, with over 85% found just once. Source material: naive CD4+ T cells from PBMCs. Subset described: CD45RA+ positively selected. The receptors originated from a man between 18 and 29 years old in good health. Some clones in this sample may be carry-over from other donors' samples.

The chain links TRBV27 to TRBJ2-3; D is perhaps TRBD2 (5 bases). This CDR3 has 11 residues. The germline V gene has CDR1 MNHEY and CDR2 SMNVEV (reference sequence). Trimming took 6 bases from V and 8 from J, leaving 9 bases between them. The CDR3 reads CASREEGTQYF. The DNA for the CDR3 is TGTGCCAGCAGGGAAGAGGGTACGCAGTATTTT.

This rearrangement joins TRBV10-3 to TRBJ2-7; D gene uncertain. The CDR3 has 12 amino acids. Germline CDR1 is ENHRY and CDR2 is SYGVKD. The germline V and J ends were trimmed by 3 bases and 2 bases, with 5 bases remaining between them. The CDR3 DNA is TGTGCCATCAGTGACTCCCCCTACGAGCAGTACTTC. Translated: CAISDSPYEQYF.

Here the CDR3 reads CASRDLLYEQYF. CDR3 in DNA: TGTGCCAGCCGGGACTTACTCTACGAGCAGTACTTC. This chain connects TRBV6-1 to TRBJ2-7, with D maybe TRBD2 (6 bases). This CDR3 contains 12 residues. Germline-derived CDR1 and CDR2 are MNHNS and SASEGT. V dropped 8 bases and J dropped 3 bases, with 11 bases sitting between them.

This clone showed up just once. The rearrangement links TRBV7-6 to TRBJ2-5; 12 nucleotides line up with TRBD1. The last part of the DNA fits TRBJ2-7 better; the J call may be wrong. The length of the CDR3 is 15 residues. Germline-derived CDR1 and CDR2 are SGHVS and FNYEAQ. The CDR3 nucleotides read TGTGCCAGCAGCTATCTGGGACAGGGGGCTTACGAGCAGTACTTC. Translating it yields CASSYLGQGAYEQYF.

The chain combines TRBV28 with TRBJ2-1, with 7 bases that match TRBD1. J lost 2 bases, V lost 6 bases, and 4 bases had no gene match. Germline-derived CDR1 and CDR2 are MDHEN and SYDVKM. The CDR3 is made up of 14 amino acids. CDR3 sequence (DNA): TGTGCCAGCAGGTCAACAGGGGCCTACAATGAGCAGTTCTTC. Translated, it gives CASRSTGAYNEQFF.

The genes are TRBV4-2 and TRBJ2-7, with 11 nucleotides matching TRBD2. The CDR3 runs to 16 residues. Germline lookup yields CDR1 LGHNA and CDR2 YNFKEQ. With V trimmed by 1 base and J by 4 bases, 6 bases remained unmatched. The CDR3 here is CASSQGGGTSGYEQYF. In nucleotides, the CDR3 is TGTGCCAGCAGCCAAGGTGGGGGGACTAGCGGTTACGAGCAGTACTTC.

As for this clone: The sample carries other DNA sequences with the same CDR3. The rearrangement uses TRBV5-4 and TRBJ1-3; no definite D call. Germline assignment: CDR1 SGHNT and CDR2 YYREEE (reference sequence). This CDR3 has 14 amino acids. Trimming cost V 0 bases and J 1 base, with 5 bases left between them. The CDR3 DNA reads as TGTGCCAGCAGCTTGGAGGGTTCTGGAAACACCATATATTTT. Translated, it gives CASSLEGSGNTIYF.

J is TRBJ2-7 and V is TRBV6-5; D is possibly TRBD2 (6 bases). The CDR3 contains 15 residues. V was clipped by 6 bases and J by 0 bases, with 15 bases between them. The germline gives CDR1 MNHEY, CDR2 SVGAGI. The CDR3 loop reads CASSSGVQSSYEQYF. The CDR3 bases are TGTGCCAGCAGCTCGGGGGTACAGAGCTCCTACGAGCAGTACTTC.

The rearrangement uses TRBV28 and TRBJ2-1; D gene uncertain. The CDR3 runs 15 residues. Germline V gene sequence: CDR1 MDHEN, CDR2 SYDVKM. V lost 3 bases and J 4 bases, leaving 13 bases between the germline ends. The CDR3 coding sequence is TGTGCCAGCAGTTTGTTTGTCGAATTTTACAATGAGCAGTTCTTC. It encodes CASSLFVEFYNEQFF.

The V call is TRBV4-1, the J call TRBJ2-5, with 7 positions matching TRBD2. V was pared by 4 bases and J by 3 bases, with 8 bases of the junction left unmatched. This CDR3 spans 15 amino acids. CDR1 and CDR2 (germline): MGHRA, YSYEKL. CDR3 sequence reads: CASSLSGGPEETQYF. In DNA form, the CDR3 reads TGCGCCAGCAGCCTTTCGGGGGGACCCGAAGAGACCCAGTACTTC.

The gene calls are TRBV6-5 and TRBJ1-2, with D possibly matching TRBD1 (6 bases). Germline V gene data show CDR1 as MNHEY and CDR2 as SVGAGI. Trimming took 4 bases from V and 2 from J, leaving 11 bases between them. The CDR3 sequence is 14 residues long. The chain's CDR3 is CASSWTERNYGYTF. In nucleotides, the CDR3 is TGTGCCAGCAGTTGGACAGAGAGGAACTATGGCTACACCTTC.

The rearrangement uses TRBV30 and TRBJ2-7; no definite D call. The CDR3 sequence is 15 residues long. Trimming left V 3 bases short and J 3 bases short, with 18 bases between. From germline, CDR1 is GTSNPN and CDR2 SVGIG (reference sequence). CDR3 bases: TGTGCCTGGAGACACCCTAGAATCAGGAGCTACGAGCAGTACTTC. Translation: CAWRHPRIRSYEQYF.

The count of this clone is one. The chain couples TRBV5-1 to TRBJ2-7; D may correspond to TRBD1 or TRBD2 (6 bases each). V was shortened by 0 bases and J by 4 bases, with 14 bases between the two germline ends. CDR1 SGHRS and CDR2 YFSETQ come from the germline V gene. The CDR3 spans 15 residues. DNA for the CDR3: TGCGCCAGCAGCTTGGGGACGGGGGCAGGATACGAGCAGTACTTC. It is translated as CASSLGTGAGYEQYF.

The chain combines TRBV28 with TRBJ1-5, with 7 positions matching TRBD1. The CDR3 loop spans 15 amino acids. V lost 2 bases to trimming and J lost 7 bases; unmatched junction nucleotides: 8. Germline V CDR1 and CDR2: MDHEN, SYDVKM. The chain's CDR3 is CASSLDRVRGQPQHF. CDR3 DNA sequence: TGTGCCAGCAGTTTAGACAGGGTAAGGGGACAGCCCCAGCATTTT.

V gene TRBV27 combines with J gene TRBJ2-3, with D maybe TRBD2 (5 bases). V shed 3 bases and J shed 7 bases, with 17 bases lying between them. The CDR3 length is 15 residues. Germline CDR1 MNHEY, CDR2 SMNVEV (reference sequence). As DNA, the CDR3 is TGTGCCAGCAGTTTCATCGGGATTTCACGGAATACGCAGTATTTT. It codes for CASSFIGISRNTQYF.

The chain links TRBV28 to TRBJ2-2; 11 bases line up with TRBD2. The germline V gene encodes CDR1 MDHEN and CDR2 SYDVKM. This CDR3 has 15 amino acids. V lost 6 bases to trimming and J lost 4 bases; unmatched junction nucleotides: 4. The CDR3 here is CASRVAGGATGELFF. CDR3 DNA: TGTGCCAGCAGGGTAGCGGGAGGGGCCACCGGGGAGCTGTTTTTT.

The rearrangement joins TRBV7-9 to TRBJ2-5, with 8 bases aligning to TRBD2. The CDR3 sequence is 13 residues long. The germline V gene encodes CDR1 SEHNR and CDR2 FQNEAQ (reference sequence). V shed 5 bases, J shed 2 bases, and the junction held 1 base outside the gene matches. In DNA form, the CDR3 reads TGTGCCAGCAGCCCTAGCGGGCAAGAGACCCAGTACTTC. Translation gives CASSPSGQETQYF.